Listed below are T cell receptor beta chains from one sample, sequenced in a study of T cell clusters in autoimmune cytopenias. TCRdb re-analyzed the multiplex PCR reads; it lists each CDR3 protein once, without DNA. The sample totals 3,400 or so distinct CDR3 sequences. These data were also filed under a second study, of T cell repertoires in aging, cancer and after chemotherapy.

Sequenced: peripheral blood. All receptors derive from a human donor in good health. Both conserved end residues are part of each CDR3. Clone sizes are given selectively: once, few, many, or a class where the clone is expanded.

CDR3aa: CATSESTGARRGANVLTF
v_gene: TRBV24-1
j_gene: TRBJ2-6
abundance: .

CDR3aa: CASSQGRGWNTGELFF
v_gene: TRBV4-2
j_gene: TRBJ2-2
abundance: .

CDR3aa: CASSQDSQGLGGYTF
v_gene: TRBV4-3
j_gene: TRBJ1-2
abundance: medium-sized

CDR3aa: CASSLWEDTQYF
v_gene: TRBV7-2
j_gene: TRBJ2-3
abundance: medium-sized

CDR3aa: CASSYRGPLNIQYF
v_gene: TRBV6-6
j_gene: TRBJ2-4
abundance: medium-sized

CDR3aa: CATSREWTGKTSTDTQYF
v_gene: TRBV15
j_gene: TRBJ2-3
abundance: medium-sized

CDR3aa: CASRAPRTSGGADTQYF
v_gene: TRBV6-2/TRBV6-3
j_gene: TRBJ2-3
abundance: .

CDR3aa: CATSRDASVGDRVNEQFF
v_gene: TRBV15
j_gene: TRBJ2-1
abundance: medium-sized

CDR3aa: CASSLEVGARETQYF
v_gene: TRBV5-4
j_gene: TRBJ2-5
abundance: medium-sized

CDR3aa: CASSGGPPSEQYF
v_gene: TRBV2
j_gene: TRBJ2-7
abundance: .

CDR3aa: CASSPGRGTVDTGELFF
v_gene: TRBV18
j_gene: TRBJ2-2
abundance: medium-sized

CDR3aa: CSATAKGNGYGYTF
v_gene: TRBV20-1
j_gene: TRBJ1-2
abundance: medium-sized

CDR3aa: CASSGGRTANEKLFF
v_gene: TRBV6-5
j_gene: TRBJ1-4
abundance: medium-sized

CDR3aa: CASSSTGGNEKLFF
v_gene: TRBV28
j_gene: TRBJ1-4
abundance: .

CDR3aa: CASTSRMTLSTDTQYF
v_gene: TRBV5-8
j_gene: TRBJ2-3
abundance: .

CDR3aa: CASSLGGGSYEQYF
v_gene: TRBV5-1
j_gene: TRBJ2-7
abundance: .

CDR3aa: CAWSVRRGDTQYF
v_gene: TRBV30
j_gene: TRBJ2-3
abundance: medium-sized

CDR3aa: CASSYSREGYEQYF
v_gene: TRBV6-6
j_gene: TRBJ2-7
abundance: large

CDR3aa: CASSWGTGPVYEQYF
v_gene: TRBV27
j_gene: TRBJ2-7
abundance: medium-sized

CDR3aa: CSARGSYATYEQYF
v_gene: TRBV20-1
j_gene: TRBJ2-7
abundance: medium-sized

CDR3aa: CATSRDFAGPQHF
v_gene: TRBV15
j_gene: TRBJ1-5
abundance: .

CDR3aa: CASSGQGAAEAFF
v_gene: TRBV6-5
j_gene: TRBJ1-1
abundance: .

CDR3aa: CASSSPPAGPPPDTQYF
v_gene: TRBV11-3
j_gene: TRBJ2-3
abundance: medium-sized

CDR3aa: CASSPGPGRTYEQYF
v_gene: TRBV5-1
j_gene: TRBJ2-7
abundance: medium-sized

CDR3aa: CASSEGGGRAEREQFF
v_gene: TRBV6-1
j_gene: TRBJ2-1
abundance: medium-sized

CDR3aa: CASSLSRAEAFF
v_gene: TRBV28
j_gene: TRBJ1-1
abundance: .

CDR3aa: CASSFVPGLAGGAYNEQFF
v_gene: TRBV7-9
j_gene: TRBJ2-1
abundance: medium-sized

CDR3aa: CASRDSAGANTQYF
v_gene: TRBV5-5
j_gene: TRBJ2-3
abundance: medium-sized

CDR3aa: CASSNGLLYGYTF
v_gene: TRBV28
j_gene: TRBJ1-2
abundance: medium-sized

CDR3aa: CASSQGTARPTNEKLFF
v_gene: TRBV4-3
j_gene: TRBJ1-4
abundance: medium-sized

CDR3aa: CASSLGSIYNEQFF
v_gene: TRBV11-1
j_gene: TRBJ2-1
abundance: medium-sized

CDR3aa: CASSSHLDEQFF
v_gene: TRBV6-6
j_gene: TRBJ2-1
abundance: medium-sized

CDR3aa: CASSLKSGGAYNEQFF
v_gene: TRBV28
j_gene: TRBJ2-1
abundance: .

CDR3aa: CATSRDNQPQHF
v_gene: TRBV15
j_gene: TRBJ1-5
abundance: medium-sized

CDR3aa: CASSQEWEREGHYEQYF
v_gene: TRBV14
j_gene: TRBJ2-7
abundance: medium-sized

CDR3aa: CASSPRRTGNQPQHF
v_gene: TRBV19
j_gene: TRBJ1-5
abundance: medium-sized

CDR3aa: CASSLPRPGTEAFF
v_gene: TRBV7-2
j_gene: TRBJ1-1
abundance: .

CDR3aa: CASSRIRTQGSKNIQYF
v_gene: TRBV7-2
j_gene: TRBJ2-4
abundance: medium-sized

CDR3aa: CASSITISNQPQHF
v_gene: TRBV19
j_gene: TRBJ1-5
abundance: medium-sized

CDR3aa: CASKKDGLAVTYEQYF
v_gene: TRBV11-2
j_gene: TRBJ2-7
abundance: .

CDR3aa: CASSPRTGGRDTIYF
v_gene: TRBV2
j_gene: TRBJ1-3
abundance: .

CDR3aa: CASSPRTFPEQYF
v_gene: TRBV7-2
j_gene: TRBJ2-7
abundance: medium-sized

CDR3aa: CSATDRSRSGNTIYF
v_gene: TRBV20-1
j_gene: TRBJ1-3
abundance: medium-sized

CDR3aa: CAIQGTLVTNYGYTF
v_gene: TRBV10-3
j_gene: TRBJ1-2
abundance: medium-sized

CDR3aa: CRAGGTSGRSDTQYF
v_gene: TRBV20-1
j_gene: TRBJ2-3
abundance: medium-sized

CDR3aa: CASSRLAPNTGELFF
v_gene: TRBV7-2
j_gene: TRBJ2-2
abundance: medium-sized

CDR3aa: CASSLLAGGPDTQYF
v_gene: TRBV7-9
j_gene: TRBJ2-3
abundance: medium-sized

CDR3aa: CSVEESANTQYF
v_gene: TRBV29-1
j_gene: TRBJ2-3
abundance: .

CDR3aa: CASSLDGPNTEAFF
v_gene: TRBV11-1
j_gene: TRBJ1-1
abundance: .

CDR3aa: CAISESGEETQYF
v_gene: TRBV10-3
j_gene: TRBJ2-5
abundance: .

CDR3aa: CASSLGGVVNTDTQYF
v_gene: TRBV5-6
j_gene: TRBJ2-3
abundance: .

CDR3aa: CASSSPQLVTEAFF
v_gene: TRBV11-3
j_gene: TRBJ1-1
abundance: medium-sized